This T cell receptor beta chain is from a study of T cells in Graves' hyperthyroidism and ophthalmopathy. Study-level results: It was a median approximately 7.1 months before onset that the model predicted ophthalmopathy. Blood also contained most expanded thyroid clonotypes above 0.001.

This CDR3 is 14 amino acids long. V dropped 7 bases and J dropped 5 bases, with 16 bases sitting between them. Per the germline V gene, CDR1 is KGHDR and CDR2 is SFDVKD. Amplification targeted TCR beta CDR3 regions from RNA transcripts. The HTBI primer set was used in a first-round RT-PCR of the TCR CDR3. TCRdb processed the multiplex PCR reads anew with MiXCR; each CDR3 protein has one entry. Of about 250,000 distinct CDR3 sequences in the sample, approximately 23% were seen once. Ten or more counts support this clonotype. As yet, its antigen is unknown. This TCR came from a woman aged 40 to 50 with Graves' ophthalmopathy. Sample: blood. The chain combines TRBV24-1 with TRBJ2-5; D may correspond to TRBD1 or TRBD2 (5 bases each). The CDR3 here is CATSGAPGYETQYF. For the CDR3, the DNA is TGTGCCACCAGCGGGGCCCCGGGATACGAGACCCAGTACTTC.